This record looks at one TCR beta chain sequence and its context. The antigen is unknown. This record belongs to a study of shared clonotypes between healthy human individuals. Study at large: CD8 memory received one plate per donor, CD8 naive two, CD4 memory three and CD4 naive three.

Genomic DNA (from each subset) was split evenly across several immunoSEQ plates. The repertoire was sequenced with immunoSEQ multiplex PCR; TCRdb's copy has only in-frame clones and lacks some. The profile shows more than 550,000 clones, around 91% of them singletons. Study-wide results and limits: Estimated richness was generally greater in naive than memory subsets. Clonotype sharing among the donors was expected to vary with sequencing depth.

With 5 bases clipped from V and 2 bases from J, the junction kept 10 bases outside the gene matches. CDR1 and CDR2 (germline): MNHEY, SMNVEV (reference sequence). The length of the CDR3 is 17 residues. The receptor was derived from a man aged 18 to 29 in good health. Some clones in this sample may be carry-over from other donors' samples. The sequencing input was memory CD8+ T cells from PBMCs. This sample's subset: CD45RO+ cells pooled with CCR7-negative TemRA cells. This chain uses TRBV27 with TRBJ2-7; 12 nucleotides match TRBD1. In nucleotides, the CDR3 is TGTGCCAGCAGTCCTCTTGTGGGACAGGGGGCAGCCTACGAGCAGTACTTC. Encoded protein: CASSPLVGQGAAYEQYF.